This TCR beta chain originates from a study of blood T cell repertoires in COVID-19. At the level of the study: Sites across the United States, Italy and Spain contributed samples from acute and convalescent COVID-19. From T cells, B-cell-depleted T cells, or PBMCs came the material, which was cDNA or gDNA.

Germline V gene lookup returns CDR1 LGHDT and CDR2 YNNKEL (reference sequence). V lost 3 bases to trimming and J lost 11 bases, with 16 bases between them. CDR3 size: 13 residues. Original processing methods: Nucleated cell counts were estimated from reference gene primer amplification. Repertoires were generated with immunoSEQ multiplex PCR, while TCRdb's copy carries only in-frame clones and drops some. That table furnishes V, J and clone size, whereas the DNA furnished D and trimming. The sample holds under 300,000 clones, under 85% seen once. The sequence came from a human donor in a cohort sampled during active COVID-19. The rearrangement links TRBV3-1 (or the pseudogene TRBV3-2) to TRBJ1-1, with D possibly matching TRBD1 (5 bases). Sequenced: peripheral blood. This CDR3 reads CASSHPTVHGAFF. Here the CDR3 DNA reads TGTGCCAGCAGCCACCCGACAGTTCACGGGGCTTTCTTT.